The clone carrying this TCR beta chain was seen more than once but under ten times. Its antigen is as yet unknown. This record comes from a study of T-cell memory formation after mild COVID-19. UMIs and sample barcodes were carried by the TCR alpha and TCR beta cDNA libraries that 5'RACE produced using constant-segment primers. From the 5' RACE reads, TCRdb called clonotypes with MiXCR, one entry per CDR3 protein. Altogether approximately 48,000 distinct CDR3 sequences are present, about 7.3% being singletons, with the ten largest covering 1.4%. Study results and limitations: For second-wave clones that peaked at day 37, SARS-CoV-2 specificity went unverified. The study found balanced CD4/CD8 in clones contracting day 15 to 85 and a CD4+ lean in later expanders. Some clones that responded were present in memory (sampled pre-infection), which suggests cross-reactive memory joined.

This TCR was recovered from a man aged 18 to 30 who had mild COVID-19 (a few samples of this study predate the infection). Cell type and time point are not known. Material for sequencing was PBMCs or a T cell subset sorted from them (not recorded which).

CDR3 protein: CASAGGTVGAFF. The CDR3 DNA follows: TGTGCCAGCGCCGGGGGAACCGTAGGAGCTTTCTTT. The chain links TRBV28 to TRBJ1-1; a weak D match, TRBD1 (5 bases). V was shortened by 8 bases and J by 10 bases, with 17 bases between the two germline ends. CDR1 is MDHEN, CDR2 SYDVKM, per germline. The CDR3 is 12 residues long. Filled out from reference TRBV28 and TRBJ1-1, the complete variable domain reads DVKVTQSSRYLVKRTGEKVFLECVQDMDHENMFWYRQDPGLGLRLIYFSYDVKMKEKGDIPEGYSVSREKKERFSLILESASTNQTSMYLCASAGGTVGAFFGQGTRLTVV.